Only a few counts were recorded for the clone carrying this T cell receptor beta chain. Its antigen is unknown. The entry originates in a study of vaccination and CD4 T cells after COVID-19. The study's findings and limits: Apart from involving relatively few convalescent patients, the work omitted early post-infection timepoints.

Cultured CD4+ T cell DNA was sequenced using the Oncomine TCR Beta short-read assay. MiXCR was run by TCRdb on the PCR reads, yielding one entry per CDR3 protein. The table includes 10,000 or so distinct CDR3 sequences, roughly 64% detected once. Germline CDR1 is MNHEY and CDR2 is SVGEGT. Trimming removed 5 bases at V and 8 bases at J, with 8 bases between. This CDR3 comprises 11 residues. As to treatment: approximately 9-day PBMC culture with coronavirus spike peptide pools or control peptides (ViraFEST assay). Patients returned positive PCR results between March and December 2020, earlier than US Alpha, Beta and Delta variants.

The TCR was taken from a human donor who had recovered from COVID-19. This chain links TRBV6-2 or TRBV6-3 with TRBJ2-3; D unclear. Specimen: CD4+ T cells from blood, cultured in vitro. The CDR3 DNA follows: TGTGCCAGCAGTCATATAGGTACGCAGTATTTT. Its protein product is CASSHIGTQYF.